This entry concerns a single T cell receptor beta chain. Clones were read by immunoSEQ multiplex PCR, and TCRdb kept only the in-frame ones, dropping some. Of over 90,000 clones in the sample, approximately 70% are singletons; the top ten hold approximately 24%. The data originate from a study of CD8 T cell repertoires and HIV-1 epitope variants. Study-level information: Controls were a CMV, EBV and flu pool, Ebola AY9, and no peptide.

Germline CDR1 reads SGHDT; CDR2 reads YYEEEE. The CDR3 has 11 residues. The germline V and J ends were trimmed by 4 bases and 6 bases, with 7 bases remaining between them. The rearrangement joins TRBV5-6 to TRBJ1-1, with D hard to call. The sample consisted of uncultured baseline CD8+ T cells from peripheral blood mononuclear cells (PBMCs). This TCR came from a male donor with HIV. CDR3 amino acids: CASSLLAEAFF. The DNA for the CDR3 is TGTGCCAGCAGCCTCCTTGCTGAAGCTTTCTTT. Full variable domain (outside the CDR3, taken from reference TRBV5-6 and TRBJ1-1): DAGVTQSPTHLIKTRGQQVTLRCSPKSGHDTVSWYQQALGQGPQFIFQYYEEEERQRGNFPDRFSGHQFPNYSSELNVNALLLGDSALYLCASSLLAEAFFGQGTRLTVV.